These 4 T cell receptor beta chains were sequenced from one sample in a study of blood T cell repertoires in COVID-19. Repertoires were generated with immunoSEQ multiplex PCR, while TCRdb's copy carries only in-frame clones and drops some. The table lists about 160,000 clones, more than 75% of them singletons. Sample: peripheral blood. All receptors derive from a man aged 40-49 years with acute or convalescent COVID-19.

V gene TRBV28 combines with J gene TRBJ1-4; D unresolved. Trimming cost V 2 bases and J 4 bases, with 5 bases left between them. The CDR3 extends over 13 amino acids. From germline, CDR1 is MDHEN and CDR2 SYDVKM. CDR3 residues: CASSLGGNEKLFF. DNA for the CDR3: TGTGCCAGCAGTTTAGGCGGTAATGAAAAACTGTTTTTT. Based on the CDR3 plus reference TRBV28 and TRBJ1-4, the full variable domain is DVKVTQSSRYLVKRTGEKVFLECVQDMDHENMFWYRQDPGLGLRLIYFSYDVKMKEKGDIPEGYSVSREKKERFSLILESASTNQTSMYLCASSLGGNEKLFFGSGTQLSVL.

Of note for this clone: Other nucleotide sequences in the sample specify the same CDR3. The gene calls are TRBV9 and TRBJ1-1; no definite D call. The CDR3 runs 13 residues. The V gene lost 2 bases and the J gene lost 1 base, with 6 bases spanning the gap. From germline, CDR1 is SGDLS and CDR2 YYNGEE. The CDR3 DNA follows: TGTGCCAGCAGCGTGGGCCCGAACACTGAAGCTTTCTTT. It encodes CASSVGPNTEAFF.

V gene TRBV5-1 combines with J gene TRBJ2-2, with D unresolved. Germline V gene lookup returns CDR1 SGHRS and CDR2 YFSETQ. With 0 bases removed from V and 7 bases from J, the gap between germline ends came to 13 bases. CDR3 length: 15 residues. CDR3 in DNA: TGCGCCAGCAGCTTGGATTTGCGGTCAAGCGGGGAGCTGTTTTTT. The encoded protein is CASSLDLRSSGELFF.

The V gene is TRBV11-3, the J gene TRBJ1-3; D is undetermined. CDR1 and CDR2 (germline): SGHNT, YENEEA. This CDR3 has 17 residues. V lost 4 bases, J lost 4 bases, and 20 bases lay in between. This CDR3 is CASSWHVPGGPGNTIYF. CDR3 bases: TGTGCCAGCAGCTGGCACGTGCCGGGTGGTCCCGGAAACACCATATATTTT. Using reference TRBV11-3 and TRBJ1-3 for the parts outside the CDR3, the full variable domain is EAGVVQSPRYKIIEKKQPVAFWCNPISGHNTLYWYLQNLGQGPELLIRYENEEAVDDSQLPKDRFSAERLKGVDSTLKIQPAELGDSAVYLCASSWHVPGGPGNTIYFGEGSWLTVV.